The next 17 T cell receptor beta chains were all read from a single sample in a study of T cell responses to AZD1222 COVID-19 vaccine. Using immunoSEQ multiplex PCR, the repertoire was profiled, and TCRdb retains in-frame clones only, with some absent. The sample lists roughly 120,000 clones, about nine tenths occurring once. This material consisted of peripheral blood, taken 28 days after the second AZD1222 dose. The receptor source for this set is an adult who received the AZD1222 COVID-19 vaccine.

This clone has more than one count but fewer than ten. The J gene is TRBJ1-6, the V gene TRBV14; the D is unclear. The CDR3 totals 14 residues. Looked up from germline, CDR1 is SGHDN and CDR2 is FVKESK. Deletions cut 1 base from V and 9 bases from J, with 10 bases between. The DNA of the CDR3 is TGTGCCAGCAGCCAAGGAGGAAGTGTTTCACCCCTCCACTTT. Residues: CASSQGGSVSPLHF.

This clone was picked up one time. V gene TRBV5-1 combines with J gene TRBJ2-6; D gene unclear. Germline CDR1 reads SGHRS; CDR2 reads YFSETQ. The CDR3 contains 17 residues. V lost 0 bases to trimming and J lost 0 bases, with 10 bases between them. The CDR3, as DNA: TGCGCCAGCAGCTTGGTTGTGCAGAGCTCTGGGGCCAACGTCCTGACTTTC. It translates to CASSLVVQSSGANVLTF.

The chain employs TRBV12-3 or TRBV12-4 and TRBJ1-6; D is perhaps TRBD1 (6 bases). V lost 6 bases and J 8 bases, leaving 8 bases between the germline ends. This CDR3 has 12 amino acids. CDR3 sequence reads: CASRAGDSPLHF. CDR3 DNA: TGTGCCAGCAGGGCAGGGGATTCACCCCTCCACTTT.

The V call is TRBV5-6, the J call TRBJ1-2; a possible D gene is TRBD1 (5 bases). The germline CDR1 and CDR2 sequences are SGHDT and YYEEEE. This CDR3 comprises 14 residues. V shed 3 bases and J shed 2 bases, with 11 bases lying between them. CDR3 sequence (DNA): TGTGCCAGCAGCTGGGGACGAGCAAACTATGGCTACACCTTC. Translation gives CASSWGRANYGYTF.

The CDR3 DNA reads as TGTGCCAGCAGCCCGAGCGACGACAGGAGGGTCTATGGCTACACCTTC. This translates into CASSPSDDRRVYGYTF. The J gene is TRBJ1-2, the V gene TRBV7-2; TRBD1 might be the D (6 bases). The CDR3 is 16 residues long. The V gene lost 5 bases and the J gene lost 4 bases, with 20 bases spanning the gap. Looked up from germline, CDR1 is SGHTA and CDR2 is FQGNSA.

This clone was seen more than once but under ten times. V usage is TRBV3-1 (or the pseudogene TRBV3-2) and J usage is TRBJ2-5; D may be TRBD2 (6 bases). CDR1 LGHDT and CDR2 YNNKEL come from the germline V gene (reference sequence). V was cut by 4 bases and J by 5 bases, with 14 bases left in between. The CDR3 is 14 residues long. CDR3 sequence reads: CASSPRRGVETQYF. In DNA, the CDR3 is TGTGCCAGCAGCCCAAGGCGCGGGGTGGAGACCCAGTACTTC.

The chain uses TRBV28 and TRBJ1-4, with unresolved D. The CDR3 consists of 14 residues. Germline V gene lookup returns CDR1 MDHEN and CDR2 SYDVKM. Trimming cost V 5 bases and J 8 bases, with 15 bases left between them. The CDR3 protein is CASSSTSRREKLFF. The CDR3 region has the DNA TGTGCCAGCAGTAGTACCTCCCGCCGCGAAAAACTGTTTTTT.

The chain carries TRBV6-2 or TRBV6-3 and TRBJ2-1, with D possibly called TRBD1 or TRBD2 (5 bases each). V lost 2 bases and J lost 5, with 13 bases in between. CDR3 length: 15 residues. Germline CDR1 is MNHEY and CDR2 is SVGEGT. CDR3 coding DNA: TGTGCCAGCAGTTACCCGGGGCTACTCGACAATGAGCAGTTCTTC. Protein product: CASSYPGLLDNEQFF.

Of note for this clone: The junction and the germline gene differ at one end; a read error may be behind it. This chain connects TRBV5-1 to TRBJ2-2, with TRBD1 matching over 9 bases. The CDR3 covers 15 residues. Per germline, CDR1 SGHRS and CDR2 YFSETQ. The CDR3 coding sequence is TGCGCCAGCAGCTCTGGACAGGGGAACCCCGGGGAGCTGTTTTTT. It yields the protein CASSSGQGNPGELFF.

This sequence joins TRBV24-1 and TRBJ2-2; no reliable D call. Germline CDR1 is KGHDR and CDR2 is SFDVKD. This CDR3 spans 15 amino acids. V was pared by 3 bases and J by 0 bases, with 7 bases between. The CDR3 nucleotides are TGTGCCACCAGTGATCCAGTCTCGAACACCGGGGAGCTGTTTTTT. Translated, it gives CATSDPVSNTGELFF.

This chain links TRBV28 with TRBJ1-1; tentatively, D is TRBD1 (5 bases). Trimming left V 2 bases short and J 1 base short, with 17 bases between. Germline V CDR1 and CDR2: MDHEN, SYDVKM. The CDR3 is made up of 17 amino acids. CDR3 protein: CASSLVVGQGRNTEAFF. The DNA of the CDR3 is TGTGCCAGCAGTTTAGTCGTCGGGCAGGGCAGGAACACTGAAGCTTTCTTT.

This rearrangement joins TRBV7-9 to TRBJ1-2; 8 bases agree with TRBD1. There are 15 residues in the CDR3. CDR1 is SEHNR and CDR2 is FQNEAQ in the germline V gene (reference sequence). V was pared by 3 bases and J by 4 bases, with 7 bases of the junction left unmatched. CDR3 nucleotide sequence: TGTGCCAGCAGCTTTCCGGGACAGGAGCCCTATGGCTACACCTTC. It translates to CASSFPGQEPYGYTF. The full variable domain, in which reference TRBV7-9 and TRBJ1-2 provide the parts outside the CDR3, is DTGVSQNPRHKITKRGQNVTFRCDPISEHNRLYWYRQTLGQGPEFLTYFQNEAQLEKSRLLSDRFSAERPKGSFSTLEIQRTEQGDSAMYLCASSFPGQEPYGYTFGSGTRLTVV.

The CDR3 coding sequence is TGTGCCAGCAGAGGGACTAGCGGAGCAAAAGAGACCCAGTACTTC. This translates into CASRGTSGAKETQYF. The chain employs TRBV2 and TRBJ2-5, with 11 bases identical to TRBD2. Losses at the gene ends were 6 bases for V and 3 bases for J; bases not matched to a gene: 6. Germline V CDR1 and CDR2: SNHLY, FYNNEI. The CDR3 sequence is 15 residues long. The complete variable domain, with remaining parts taken from reference TRBV2 and TRBJ2-5, reads EPEVTQTPSHQVTQMGQEVILRCVPISNHLYFYWYRQILGQKVEFLVSFYNNEISEKSEIFDDQFSVERPDGSNFTLKIRSTKLEDSAMYFCASRGTSGAKETQYFGPGTRLLVL.

The rearrangement uses TRBV5-1 and TRBJ1-2, with D unresolved. V shed 0 bases and J shed 4 bases, with 10 bases lying between them. In germline, CDR1 is SGHRS, CDR2 YFSETQ. The CDR3 consists of 14 residues. The CDR3 sequence: CASSLEGSLYGYTF. In nucleotides, the CDR3 is TGCGCCAGCAGCTTGGAAGGTAGCCTCTATGGCTACACCTTC. The whole variable domain, remainder taken from reference TRBV5-1 and TRBJ1-2, is KAGVTQTPRYLIKTRGQQVTLSCSPISGHRSVSWYQQTPGQGLQFLFEYFSETQRNKGNFPGRFSGRQFSNSRSEMNVSTLELGDSALYLCASSLEGSLYGYTFGSGTRLTVV.

This chain uses TRBV6-1 with TRBJ2-7, with a possible D match to TRBD1 (7 bases). This CDR3 contains 14 residues. Germline V gene sequence: CDR1 MNHNS, CDR2 SASEGT. The V end lost 1 base, the J end lost 4 bases, and 11 bases lay between the germline ends. Written as DNA, the CDR3 is TGTGCCAGCAGTGAAGGTCCAGGGGGGTACGAGCAGTACTTC. Its translation is CASSEGPGGYEQYF.

The V gene is TRBV4-1, the J gene TRBJ1-2, with 10 bases fitting TRBD1. This CDR3 is built from 19 residues. CDR1 and CDR2 from the germline V gene are MGHRA and YSYEKL. V was pared by 1 base and J by 4 bases, with 15 bases of the junction left unmatched. For the CDR3, the DNA is TGCGCCAGCAGCCAAGTGACCGGGACAGGGGCCTCTTCCGTCTATGGCTACACCTTC. Translated, it gives CASSQVTGTGASSVYGYTF.

The chain uses TRBV7-3 and TRBJ2-2, with D uncertain. This CDR3 is 16 amino acids long. V was trimmed by 1 base and J by 7 bases, leaving 16 bases between them. Germline V gene data show CDR1 as SGHTA and CDR2 as FQGTGA. CDR3 residues: CASSLRPLSAGGELFF. In DNA form, the CDR3 reads TGTGCCAGCAGCTTAAGACCATTGAGCGCTGGCGGGGAGCTGTTTTTT.